This TCR beta chain was identified during a study of blood T cells in healthy people across ages. Trimming removed 5 bases at V and 6 bases at J, with 20 bases between. The CDR3 is 14 amino acids. Germline lookup yields CDR1 DFQATT and CDR2 SNEGSKA (reference sequence). Concerning this clonotype itself: What it recognizes is unknown.

For the second PCR, which ran for roughly 7 to 11 cycles, a sample-barcoded 5' primer and a J-beta primer mix were used. TCRdb reanalysed the 5' RACE reads using MiXCR and keeps one entry per CDR3 protein. The profile shows some 900,000 distinct CDR3 sequences, about 30% of them singletons. General study results and limits: Donors of long life had a larger count of naive CD4+ cells and greater diversity than aged donors. The study regarded diversity estimates from one million T cells as underestimates.

Material for sequencing was blood. The receptor was derived from a woman aged 80 or over in good health. The chain joins TRBV20-1 to TRBJ2-7; D perhaps matches TRBD1 (6 bases). The CDR3 nucleotides are TGCAGTGCTGCCCCCGACAGGTCAGGTATCGAGCAGTACTTC. This encodes CSAAPDRSGIEQYF.